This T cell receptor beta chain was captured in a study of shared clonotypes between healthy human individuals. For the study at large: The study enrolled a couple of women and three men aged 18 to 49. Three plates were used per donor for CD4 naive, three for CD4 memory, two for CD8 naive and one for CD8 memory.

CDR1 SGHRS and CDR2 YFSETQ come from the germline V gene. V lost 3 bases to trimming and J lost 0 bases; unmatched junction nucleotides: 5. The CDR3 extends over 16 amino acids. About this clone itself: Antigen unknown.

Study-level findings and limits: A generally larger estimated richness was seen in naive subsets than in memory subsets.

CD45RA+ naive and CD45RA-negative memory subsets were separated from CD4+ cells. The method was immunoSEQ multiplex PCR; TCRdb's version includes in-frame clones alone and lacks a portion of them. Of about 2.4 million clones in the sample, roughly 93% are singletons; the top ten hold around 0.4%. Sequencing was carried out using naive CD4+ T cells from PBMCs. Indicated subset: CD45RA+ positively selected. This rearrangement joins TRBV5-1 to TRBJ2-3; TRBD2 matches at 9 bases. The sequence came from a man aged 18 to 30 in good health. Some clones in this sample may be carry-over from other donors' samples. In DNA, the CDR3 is TGCGCCAGCAGCTGGATGACTAGCGGTAGCACAGATACGCAGTATTTT. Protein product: CASSWMTSGSTDTQYF.